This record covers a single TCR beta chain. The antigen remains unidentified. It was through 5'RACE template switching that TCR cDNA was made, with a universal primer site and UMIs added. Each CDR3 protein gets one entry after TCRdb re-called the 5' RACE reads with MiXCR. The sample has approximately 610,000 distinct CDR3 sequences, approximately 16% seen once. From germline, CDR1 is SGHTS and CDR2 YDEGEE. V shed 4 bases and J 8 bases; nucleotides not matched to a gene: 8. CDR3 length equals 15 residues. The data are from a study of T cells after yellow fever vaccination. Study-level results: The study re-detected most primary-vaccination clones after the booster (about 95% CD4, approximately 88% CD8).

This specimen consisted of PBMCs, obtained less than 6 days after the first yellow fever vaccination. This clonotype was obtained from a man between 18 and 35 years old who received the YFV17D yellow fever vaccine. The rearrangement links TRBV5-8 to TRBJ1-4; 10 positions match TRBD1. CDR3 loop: CASSVAGTGEEKLFF. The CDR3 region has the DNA TGTGCCAGCAGCGTCGCCGGGACAGGGGAAGAAAAACTGTTTTTT.